These 4 T cell receptor beta chains were all obtained from the same sample, sequenced in a study of T-cell reconstitution after alpha-beta-depleted transplantation in children. The library targeted TCRbeta and was prepared with unique molecular identifiers. TCRdb re-analysed the PCR reads in MiXCR, keeping a single row per CDR3 protein. The sample lists roughly 300,000 distinct CDR3 sequences; approximately 10% were seen once. The sample in question was peripheral blood, obtained 180 days after TCRalphabeta/CD19-depleted stem cell transplant. The origin of the receptors is a male patient between 2 and 15 years old who had a stem cell transplant for chronic granulomatous disease, so the T cells may come from the graft donor.

This clonotype was recorded at least ten times. The chain has TRBV28 and TRBJ2-2; TRBD1 agrees at 9 bases. The CDR3 is 15 amino acids. Per germline, CDR1 MDHEN and CDR2 SYDVKM. The V segment lost 6 bases and the J segment 5 bases; nucleotides outside the gene matches: 7. CDR3 in DNA: TGTGCCAGCAGGACAGGACAGGGGCGAACCGGGGAGCTGTTTTTT. This gives the protein CASRTGQGRTGELFF.

Ten or more counts support this clonotype. The CDR3 bases are TGCAGCGTTGATCATGGAAAGACGGAATATACGCAGTATTTT. Translating gives CSVDHGKTEYTQYF. V is TRBV29-1 and J is TRBJ2-3; no reliable D call. Germline V gives CDR1 SQVTM, CDR2 ANQGSEA. The CDR3 runs to 14 residues. Between the trimmed V and J ends, which lost 3 bases and 7 bases, there was a span of 17 bases.

This clonotype has ten or more counts. The chain uses TRBV15 and TRBJ2-7, with 12 bases lining up with TRBD1. Germline assignment: CDR1 LNHNV and CDR2 YYDKDF (reference sequence). This CDR3 is built from 16 residues. J lost 7 bases, V lost 0 bases, and 7 bases had no gene match. CDR3 DNA sequence: TGTGCCACCAGCAGAGAGAGGGGACAGGGGGCGGAAGAGCAGTACTTC. Translation: CATSRERGQGAEEQYF.

This clonotype was detected many times. Its ends do not fully match the called genes, so a read error is possible. The chain carries TRBV29-1 and TRBJ2-5; D unclear. Germline CDR1 is SQVTM and CDR2 is ANQGSEA. The CDR3 is 12 amino acids. CDR3 protein: CSVGQTQESQYF. The CDR3, as DNA: TGCAGCGTTGGGCAGACCCAAGAGAGCCAGTACTTC.